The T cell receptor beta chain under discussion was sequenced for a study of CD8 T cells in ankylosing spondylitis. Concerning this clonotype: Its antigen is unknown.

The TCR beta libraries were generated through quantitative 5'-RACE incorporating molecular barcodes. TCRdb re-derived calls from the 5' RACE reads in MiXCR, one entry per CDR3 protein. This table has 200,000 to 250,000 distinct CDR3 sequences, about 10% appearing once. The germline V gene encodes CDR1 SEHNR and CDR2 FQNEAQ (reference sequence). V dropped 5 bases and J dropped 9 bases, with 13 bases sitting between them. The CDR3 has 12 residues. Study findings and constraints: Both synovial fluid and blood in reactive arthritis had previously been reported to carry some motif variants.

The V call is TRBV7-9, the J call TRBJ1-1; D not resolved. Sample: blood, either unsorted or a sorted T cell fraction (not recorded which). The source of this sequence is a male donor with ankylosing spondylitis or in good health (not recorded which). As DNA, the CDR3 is TGTGCCAGCAGCCCCCCTCCCGGGAAAGCTTTCTTT. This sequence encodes CASSPPPGKAFF.